This T cell receptor beta chain comes out of a study of shared clonotypes between healthy human individuals. Notes on the study in general: Relative to clonotypes present in all four donors, those not shared had lower generation probabilities.

Nashville, Tennessee was home to all donors, each a Caucasian adult. V lost 6 bases and J lost 0, with 9 bases in between. The V gene's germline CDR1 is SGHTA and CDR2 FQGNSA. CDR3 length equals 13 residues. As regards this clone: Its target is not known.

Generated by immunoSEQ multiplex PCR, the TCRdb table keeps only in-frame clones and is missing some. The sample includes about 1 million clones, approximately 76% of them seen just once. The receptor comes from a young man in good health. The genes are TRBV7-2 and TRBJ2-7; D not certain. The sequencing sample was made of memory CD4+ T cells sorted from blood. Subset specified: CD45RA-negative fraction. In nucleotides, the CDR3 is TGTGCCAGCAGACCACCGAGCTCCTACGAGCAGTACTTC. Translated: CASRPPSSYEQYF.